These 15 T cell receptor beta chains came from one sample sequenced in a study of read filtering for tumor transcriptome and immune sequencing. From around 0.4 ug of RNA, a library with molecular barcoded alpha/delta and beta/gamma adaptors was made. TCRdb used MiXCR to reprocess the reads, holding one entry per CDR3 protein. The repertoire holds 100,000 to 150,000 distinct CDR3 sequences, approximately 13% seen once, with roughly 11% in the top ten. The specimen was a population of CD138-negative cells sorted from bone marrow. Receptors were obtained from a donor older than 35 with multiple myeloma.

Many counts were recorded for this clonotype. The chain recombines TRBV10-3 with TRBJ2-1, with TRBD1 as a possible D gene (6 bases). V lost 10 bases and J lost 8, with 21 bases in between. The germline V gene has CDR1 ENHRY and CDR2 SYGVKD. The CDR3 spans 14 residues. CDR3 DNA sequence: TGTGCCACCAACCAGAGGGACATTGAGGATGAGCAGTTCTTC. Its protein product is CATNQRDIEDEQFF.

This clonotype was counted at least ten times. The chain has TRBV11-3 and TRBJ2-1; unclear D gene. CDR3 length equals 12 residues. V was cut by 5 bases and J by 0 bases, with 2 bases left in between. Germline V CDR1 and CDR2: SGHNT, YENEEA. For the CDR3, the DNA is TGTGCCAGCAGCCCCTCCTACAATGAGCAGTTCTTC. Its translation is CASSPSYNEQFF.

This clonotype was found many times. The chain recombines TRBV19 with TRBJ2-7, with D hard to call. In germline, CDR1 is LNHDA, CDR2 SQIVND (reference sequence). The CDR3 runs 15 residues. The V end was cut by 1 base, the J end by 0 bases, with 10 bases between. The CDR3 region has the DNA TGTGCCAGTAGTATAGGGGCCGCGAGCTCCTACGAGCAGTACTTC. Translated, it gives CASSIGAASSYEQYF.

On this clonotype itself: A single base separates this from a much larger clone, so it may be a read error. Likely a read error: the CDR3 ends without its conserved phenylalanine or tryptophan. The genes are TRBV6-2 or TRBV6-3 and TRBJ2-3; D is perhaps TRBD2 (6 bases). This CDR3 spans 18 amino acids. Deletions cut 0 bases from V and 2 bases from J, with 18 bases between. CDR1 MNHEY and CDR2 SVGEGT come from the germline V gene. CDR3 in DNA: TGTGCCAGCAGTTACTCGATGACCCCCGGACTACCCACAGATACGCAGTATCTT. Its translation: CASSYSMTPGLPTDTQYL.

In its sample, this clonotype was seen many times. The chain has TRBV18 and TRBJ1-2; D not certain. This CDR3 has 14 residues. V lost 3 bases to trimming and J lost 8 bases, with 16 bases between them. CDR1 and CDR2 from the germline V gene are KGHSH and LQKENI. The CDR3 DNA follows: TGTGCCAGCTCACCGGCAGATCTGTTTGCCGGCTACACCTTC. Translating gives CASSPADLFAGYTF.

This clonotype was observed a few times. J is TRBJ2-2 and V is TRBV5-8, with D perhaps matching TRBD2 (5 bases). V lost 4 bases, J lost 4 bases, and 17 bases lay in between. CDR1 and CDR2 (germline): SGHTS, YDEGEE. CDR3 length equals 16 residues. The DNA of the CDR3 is TGTGCCAGCAGCCACCAGACTATAGTGGCCACCGGGGAGCTGTTTTTT. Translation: CASSHQTIVATGELFF.

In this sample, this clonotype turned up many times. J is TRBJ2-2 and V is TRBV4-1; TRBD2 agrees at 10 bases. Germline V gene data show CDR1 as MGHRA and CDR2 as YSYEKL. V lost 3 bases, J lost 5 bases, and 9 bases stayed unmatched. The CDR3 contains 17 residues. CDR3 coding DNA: TGCGCCAGCAGCCAGGGGCTAGCGGGAGTCGGTACCGGGGAGCTGTTTTTT. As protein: CASSQGLAGVGTGELFF.

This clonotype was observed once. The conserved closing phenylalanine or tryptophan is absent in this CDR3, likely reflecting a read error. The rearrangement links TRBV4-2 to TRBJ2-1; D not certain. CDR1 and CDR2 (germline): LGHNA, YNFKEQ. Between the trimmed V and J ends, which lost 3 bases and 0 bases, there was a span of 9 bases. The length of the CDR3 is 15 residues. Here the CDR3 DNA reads TGTGCCAGCAGCCAGGCCAAGTTCTCCTACAATGAGCAGTTCCTC. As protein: CASSQAKFSYNEQFL.

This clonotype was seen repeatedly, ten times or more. This CDR3 is CACVQGARTEAFF. The CDR3 DNA reads as TGTGCCTGTGTGCAGGGGGCGCGGACTGAAGCTTTCTTT. This chain uses TRBV30 with TRBJ1-1; 8 bases are a match to TRBD1. V gave up 6 bases and J gave up 5 bases; unmatched junction bases: 8. This CDR3 comprises 13 residues. Germline V gene sequence: CDR1 GTSNPN, CDR2 SVGIG (reference sequence).

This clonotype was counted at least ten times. The CDR3 reads CASRQQGIPEAFF. DNA for the CDR3: TGTGCCAGCAGGCAACAGGGGATCCCTGAAGCTTTCTTT. The V call is TRBV2, the J call TRBJ1-1; 7 bases fit TRBD1. This CDR3 is built from 13 residues. Per the germline V gene, CDR1 is SNHLY and CDR2 is FYNNEI. The V and J ends lost 6 bases and 6 bases, in that order; junction bases with no gene match: 7. The full variable domain, completed using reference TRBV2 and TRBJ1-1, is EPEVTQTPSHQVTQMGQEVILRCVPISNHLYFYWYRQILGQKVEFLVSFYNNEISEKSEIFDDQFSVERPDGSNFTLKIRSTKLEDSAMYFCASRQQGIPEAFFGQGTRLTVV.

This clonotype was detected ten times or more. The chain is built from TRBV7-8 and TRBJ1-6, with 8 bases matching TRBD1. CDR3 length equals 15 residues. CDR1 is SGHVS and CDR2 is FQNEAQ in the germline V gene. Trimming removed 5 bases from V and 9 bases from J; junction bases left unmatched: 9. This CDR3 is CASSRQGTDRSPLHF. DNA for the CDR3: TGTGCCAGCAGCCGACAGGGGACGGATCGTTCACCCCTCCACTTT.

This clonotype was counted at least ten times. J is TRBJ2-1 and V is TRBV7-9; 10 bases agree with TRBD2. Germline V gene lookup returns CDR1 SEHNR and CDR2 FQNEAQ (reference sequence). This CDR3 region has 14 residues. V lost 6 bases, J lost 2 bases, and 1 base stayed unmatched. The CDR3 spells CASSSGRTYNEQFF. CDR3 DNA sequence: TGTGCCAGCAGTAGCGGGAGGACCTACAATGAGCAGTTCTTC.

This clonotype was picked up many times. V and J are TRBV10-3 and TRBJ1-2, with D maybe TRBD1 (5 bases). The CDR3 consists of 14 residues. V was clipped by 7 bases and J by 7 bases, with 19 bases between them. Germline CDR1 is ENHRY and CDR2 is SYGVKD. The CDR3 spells CAITPERGTIGYTF. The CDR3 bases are TGTGCCATCACCCCCGAGAGGGGAACCATTGGCTACACCTTC.

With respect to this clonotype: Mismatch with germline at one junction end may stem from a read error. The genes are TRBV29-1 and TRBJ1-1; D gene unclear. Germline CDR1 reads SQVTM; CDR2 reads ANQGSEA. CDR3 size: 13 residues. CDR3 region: CRVGQDVNTEAFF. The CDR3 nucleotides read TGTAGGGTCGGCCAGGATGTGAACACTGAAGCTTTCTTT.

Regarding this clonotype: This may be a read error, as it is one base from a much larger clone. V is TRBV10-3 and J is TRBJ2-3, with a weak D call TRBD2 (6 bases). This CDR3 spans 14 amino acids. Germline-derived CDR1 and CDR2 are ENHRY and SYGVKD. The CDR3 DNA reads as TGTGCCATCGCGGGACCTCCTTCCACAGATGCGCAGTATTTT. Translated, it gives CAIAGPPSTDAQYF.